These 2 T cell receptor beta chains share one sample of origin, sequenced in a study of T-cell memory formation after mild COVID-19. One entry per CDR3 protein results from TCRdb running MiXCR on the 5' RACE reads. The table records around 340,000 distinct CDR3 sequences, about 21% of them present only once. The specimen was PBMCs or a T cell subset sorted from them (not recorded which). The origin of the receptors is an adult woman who had mild COVID-19 (a few samples of this study predate the infection). Cell type and time point are not known.

This clonotype was counted only a few times. The chain couples TRBV12-3 or TRBV12-4 to TRBJ1-1; 7 bases align to TRBD1. V trimming: 7 bases; J trimming: 6 bases; junction bases outside the gene matches: 11. The CDR3 has 14 residues. The CDR3 spells CASTPRGQVAEAFF. CDR3 in DNA: TGTGCCAGCACCCCAAGGGGGCAGGTTGCTGAAGCTTTCTTT.

This chain joins TRBV9 and TRBJ1-1; a possible D gene is TRBD1 (6 bases). CDR1 SGDLS and CDR2 YYNGEE come from the germline V gene. Trimming pared 0 bases from V and 4 bases from J, leaving 10 bases between. CDR3 size: 14 residues. CDR3 amino acids: CASSVGPGVTEAFF. CDR3 DNA: TGTGCCAGCAGCGTAGGTCCAGGGGTCACTGAAGCTTTCTTT.